A single sample is the source of the 3 T cell receptor beta chains below, sequenced in a study of cytomegalovirus exposure and HLA in healthy donors. Both 60 Vbeta primers and 13 Jbeta primers went into the PCR. Repertoires were generated with immunoSEQ multiplex PCR, while TCRdb's copy carries only in-frame clones and drops some. This sample has over 85,000 clones, with more than 60% found just once. The specimen sequenced was PBMCs. These receptors were collected from a man aged 25-45 years in good health and CMV-seropositive.

The chain combines TRBV4-3 with TRBJ2-3; TRBD1 agrees at 9 bases. J gave up 0 bases and V 4 bases, and 8 bases lay outside the gene matches. The V gene's germline CDR1 is LGHNA and CDR2 YSLEER. This CDR3 has 17 amino acids. This CDR3 reads CASSLGAGQGSTDTQYF. For the CDR3, the DNA is TGCGCCAGCAGCCTCGGCGCTGGACAGGGGAGCACAGATACGCAGTATTTT.

The V and J genes are TRBV6-1 and TRBJ2-7, with 7 positions matching TRBD1. The CDR3 sequence is 13 residues long. CDR1 and CDR2 (germline): MNHNS, SASEGT. The ends lost 5 bases at V and 2 bases at J; junction bases unmatched: 3. CDR3 nucleotide sequence: TGTGCCAGCAGTCCTGGGACAGCCTACGAGCAGTACTTC. Its translation is CASSPGTAYEQYF.

This CDR3 is CASSLGTSSYEQYF. CDR3 coding DNA: TGTGCCAGCAGCTTGGGGACTAGCTCCTACGAGCAGTACTTC. The V call is TRBV5-6, the J call TRBJ2-7; 7 bases match TRBD2. J gave up 0 bases and V 0 bases, and 0 bases lay outside the gene matches. The CDR3 extends over 14 amino acids. Germline values: CDR1 SGHDT, CDR2 YYEEEE.